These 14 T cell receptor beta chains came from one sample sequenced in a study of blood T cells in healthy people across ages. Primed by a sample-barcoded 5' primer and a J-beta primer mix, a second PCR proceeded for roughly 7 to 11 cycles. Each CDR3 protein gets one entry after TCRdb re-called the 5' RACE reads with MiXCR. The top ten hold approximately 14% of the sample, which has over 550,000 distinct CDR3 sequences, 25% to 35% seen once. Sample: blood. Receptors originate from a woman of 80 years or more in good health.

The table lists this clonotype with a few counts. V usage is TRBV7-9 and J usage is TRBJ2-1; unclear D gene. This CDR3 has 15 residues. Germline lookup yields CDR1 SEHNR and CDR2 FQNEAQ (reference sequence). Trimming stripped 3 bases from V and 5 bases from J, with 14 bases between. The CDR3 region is CASSLGSVRNNEQFF. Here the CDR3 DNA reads TGTGCCAGCAGCTTGGGGTCGGTTCGTAACAATGAGCAGTTCTTC.

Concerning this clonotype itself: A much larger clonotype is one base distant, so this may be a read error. CDR3 residues: CASGVAIHNEQFF. The CDR3 coding sequence is TGTGCCAGCGGCGTAGCGATCCACAATGAGCAGTTCTTC. This chain joins TRBV9 and TRBJ2-1; a weak D match, TRBD2 (5 bases). The CDR3 loop spans 13 amino acids. CDR1 is SGDLS and CDR2 is YYNGEE in the germline V gene.

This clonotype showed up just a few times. Written as DNA, the CDR3 is TGCGCCAGCAGCTTGGGACGAGATGGCTACACCTTC. It encodes CASSLGRDGYTF. This chain connects TRBV5-1 to TRBJ1-2; no clear D gene. The germline gives CDR1 SGHRS, CDR2 YFSETQ. This CDR3 is 12 amino acids long. V lost 0 bases and J 6 bases, leaving 6 bases between the germline ends.

The CDR3 sequence is CASSLMTGYREKLFF. The DNA for the CDR3 is TGTGCCAGCAGTTTAATGACGGGGTATCGTGAAAAACTGTTTTTT. The chain joins TRBV28 to TRBJ1-4; D is undetermined. The germline V gene has CDR1 MDHEN and CDR2 SYDVKM. V lost 2 bases and J lost 7, with 14 bases in between. The CDR3 runs to 15 residues.

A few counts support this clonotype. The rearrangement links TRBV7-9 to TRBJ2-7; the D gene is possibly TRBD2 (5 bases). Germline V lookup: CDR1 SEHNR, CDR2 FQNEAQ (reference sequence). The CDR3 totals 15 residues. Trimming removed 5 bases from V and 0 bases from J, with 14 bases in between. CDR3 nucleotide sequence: TGTGCCAGCAGCCCGAGGGTCGGGTCCTCCTACGAGCAGTACTTC. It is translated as CASSPRVGSSYEQYF.

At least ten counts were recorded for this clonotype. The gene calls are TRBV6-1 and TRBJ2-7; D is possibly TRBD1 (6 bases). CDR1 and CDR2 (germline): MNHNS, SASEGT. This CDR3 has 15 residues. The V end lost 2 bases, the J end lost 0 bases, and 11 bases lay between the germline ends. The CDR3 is CASSELGRGSYEQYF. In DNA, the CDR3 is TGTGCCAGCAGTGAATTGGGCAGGGGCTCCTACGAGCAGTACTTC.

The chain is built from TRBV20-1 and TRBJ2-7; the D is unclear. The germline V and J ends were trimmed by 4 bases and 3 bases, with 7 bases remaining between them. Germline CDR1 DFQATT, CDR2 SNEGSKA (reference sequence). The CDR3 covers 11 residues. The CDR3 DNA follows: TGCAGTGCTACCCAGGACTACGAGCAGTACTTC. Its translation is CSATQDYEQYF.

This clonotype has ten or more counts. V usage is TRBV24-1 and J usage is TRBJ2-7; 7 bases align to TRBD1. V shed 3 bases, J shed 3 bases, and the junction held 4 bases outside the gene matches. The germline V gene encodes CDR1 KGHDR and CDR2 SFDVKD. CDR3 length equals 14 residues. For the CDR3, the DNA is TGTGCCACCAGTGATATTGACAGGGACTACGAGCAGTACTTC. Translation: CATSDIDRDYEQYF.

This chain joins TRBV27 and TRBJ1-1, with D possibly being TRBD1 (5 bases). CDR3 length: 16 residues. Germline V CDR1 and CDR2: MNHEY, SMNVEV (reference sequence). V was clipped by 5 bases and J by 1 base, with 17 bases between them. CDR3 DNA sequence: TGTGCCAGCAGTAAGAACCAGGGAGGAGCGAACACTGAAGCTTTCTTT. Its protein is CASSKNQGGANTEAFF.

CDR3: CSVEEVLNNEQFF. CDR3 DNA: TGCAGCGTTGAGGAGGTCTTAAACAATGAGCAGTTCTTC. The chain couples TRBV29-1 to TRBJ2-1, with D possibly being TRBD2 (5 bases). Per germline, CDR1 SQVTM and CDR2 ANQGSEA. The V end lost 3 bases, the J end lost 5 bases, and 11 bases lay between the germline ends. The CDR3 runs to 13 residues.

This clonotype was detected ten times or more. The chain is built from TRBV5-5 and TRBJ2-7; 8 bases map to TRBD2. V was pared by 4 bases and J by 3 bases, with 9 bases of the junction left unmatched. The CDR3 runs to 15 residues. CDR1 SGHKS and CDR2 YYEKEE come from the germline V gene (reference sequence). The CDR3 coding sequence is TGTGCCAGCAGCATTGGACTAGCTTCCCTCTACGAGCAGTACTTC. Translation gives CASSIGLASLYEQYF.

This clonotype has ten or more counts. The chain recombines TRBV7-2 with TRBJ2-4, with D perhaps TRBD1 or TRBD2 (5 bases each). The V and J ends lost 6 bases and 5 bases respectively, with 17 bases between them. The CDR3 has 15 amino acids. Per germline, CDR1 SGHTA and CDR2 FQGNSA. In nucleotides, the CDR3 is TGTGCCAGCAGTCTAGGGACGGGACCCGAAAACATTCAGTACTTC. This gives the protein CASSLGTGPENIQYF.

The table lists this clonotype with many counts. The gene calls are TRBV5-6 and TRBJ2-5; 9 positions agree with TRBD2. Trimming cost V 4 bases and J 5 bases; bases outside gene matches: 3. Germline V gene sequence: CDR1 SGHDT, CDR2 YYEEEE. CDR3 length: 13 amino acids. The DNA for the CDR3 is TGTGCCAGCAGCCGCGCGGGGGGGGAGACCCAGTACTTC. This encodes CASSRAGGETQYF.

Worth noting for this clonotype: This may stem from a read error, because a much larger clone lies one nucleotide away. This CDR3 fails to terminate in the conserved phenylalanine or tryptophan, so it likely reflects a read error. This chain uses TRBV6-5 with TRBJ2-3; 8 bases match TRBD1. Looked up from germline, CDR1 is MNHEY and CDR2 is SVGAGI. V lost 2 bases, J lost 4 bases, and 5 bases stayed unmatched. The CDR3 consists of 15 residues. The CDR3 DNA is TGTGCCAGCAGTTACGGACAGGGTGACGCAGATACGCAGTATGTT. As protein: CASSYGQGDADTQYV.